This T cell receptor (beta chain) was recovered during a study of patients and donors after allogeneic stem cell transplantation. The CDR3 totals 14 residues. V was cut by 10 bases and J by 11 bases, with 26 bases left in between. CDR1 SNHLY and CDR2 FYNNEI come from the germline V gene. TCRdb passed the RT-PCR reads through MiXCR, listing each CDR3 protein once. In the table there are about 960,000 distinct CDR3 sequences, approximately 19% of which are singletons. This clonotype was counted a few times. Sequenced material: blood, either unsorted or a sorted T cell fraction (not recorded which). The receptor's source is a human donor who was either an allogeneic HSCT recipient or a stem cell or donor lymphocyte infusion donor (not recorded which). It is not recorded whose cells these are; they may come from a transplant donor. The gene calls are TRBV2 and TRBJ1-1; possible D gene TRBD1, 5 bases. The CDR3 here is CATGFNIGQFGAFF. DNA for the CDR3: TGTGCCACAGGCTTCAATATCGGACAATTTGGGGCTTTCTTT.